The 18 T cell receptor beta chains below come from one sample, sequenced in a study of T cells in localized non-small cell lung cancer. The repertoire was sequenced with immunoSEQ multiplex PCR; TCRdb's copy has only in-frame clones and lacks some. The table records about 45,000 clones, about 86% of them present only once. The material sequenced was peripheral blood mononuclear cells, taken before any cancer treatment. Receptor source: a man aged 35 to 69 with stage III lung adenocarcinoma.

The rearrangement joins TRBV7-9 to TRBJ1-4, with TRBD1 as a possible D gene (6 bases). V lost 5 bases to trimming and J lost 10 bases, with 14 bases between them. CDR3 length: 13 residues. Per the germline V gene, CDR1 is SEHNR and CDR2 is FQNEAQ (reference sequence). The CDR3 here is CASSPRGVGKLFF. CDR3 nucleotide sequence: TGTGCCAGCAGCCCCAGGGGAGTAGGAAAACTGTTTTTT.

This clone has just a few counts. The V and J genes are TRBV14 and TRBJ2-5; 10 nucleotides match TRBD1. V was clipped by 10 bases and J by 2 bases; unmatched bases: 10. CDR1 and CDR2 (germline): SGHDN, FVKESK. This CDR3 comprises 15 residues. CDR3 protein: CATETGGDKQETQYF. In DNA, the CDR3 is TGTGCCACAGAGACAGGGGGCGATAAACAAGAGACCCAGTACTTC.

The table lists this clone with a few counts. This chain connects TRBV5-6 to TRBJ2-2; D could derive from TRBD1 or TRBD2 (5 bases each). The CDR3 covers 15 residues. Trimming removed 6 bases from V and 6 bases from J, with 18 bases in between. Germline loops: CDR1 SGHDT, CDR2 YYEEEE. The CDR3 bases are TGTGCCAGCAAGTCGAGGGGCGAAGTCCCCGGGGAGCTGTTTTTT. Encoded protein: CASKSRGEVPGELFF.

CDR3 amino acids: CSVGRTGTNYNEQFF. The CDR3 bases are TGCAGCGTTGGTAGGACAGGGACCAACTACAATGAGCAGTTCTTC. The chain uses TRBV29-1 and TRBJ2-1; 8 bases align to TRBD1. With 4 bases clipped from V and 3 bases from J, the junction kept 8 bases outside the gene matches. The CDR3 totals 15 residues. Germline loops: CDR1 SQVTM, CDR2 ANQGSEA.

A single count supports this clone. V gene TRBV11-2 combines with J gene TRBJ2-1, with 7 bases identical to TRBD1. The CDR3 consists of 14 residues. The germline gives CDR1 SGHAT, CDR2 FQNNGV. V gave up 6 bases and J gave up 6 bases; unmatched junction bases: 8. CDR3 loop: CASRRQGVFNEQFF. The CDR3 nucleotides read TGTGCCAGCAGGCGACAGGGAGTTTTCAATGAGCAGTTCTTC.

CDR3 in DNA: TGTGCCAGCAGTGTGGACAGTCCGAGCACTGAAGCTTTCTTT. This codes for CASSVDSPSTEAFF. The J gene is TRBJ1-1, the V gene TRBV27; tentative D call: TRBD1 (6 bases). This CDR3 spans 14 amino acids. Deletions cut 5 bases from V and 4 bases from J, with 14 bases between. Germline V gene lookup returns CDR1 MNHEY and CDR2 SMNVEV (reference sequence).

V and J are TRBV4-2 and TRBJ2-7; 7 nucleotides match TRBD2. Germline V gene data show CDR1 as LGHNA and CDR2 as YNFKEQ. The CDR3 spans 15 residues. The V and J ends lost 0 bases and 2 bases, in that order; junction bases with no gene match: 4. CDR3: CASSQERSGAYEQYF. The CDR3 DNA reads TGTGCCAGCAGCCAAGAGAGGAGCGGGGCCTACGAGCAGTACTTC.

The V gene is TRBV7-6, the J gene TRBJ1-1; TRBD1 matches 11 bases. The CDR3 is 17 residues long. Germline-derived CDR1 and CDR2 are SGHVS and FNYEAQ. J gave up 9 bases and V 1 base, and 13 bases lay outside the gene matches. CDR3 loop: CASSLEVLDRGRSKAFF. As DNA, the CDR3 is TGTGCCAGCAGCTTAGAAGTCTTGGACAGGGGGCGAAGTAAAGCTTTCTTT.

The V gene is TRBV5-1, the J gene TRBJ2-5; 8 nucleotides match TRBD1. The length of the CDR3 is 13 residues. V dropped 2 bases and J dropped 5; count of bases not matched to a gene: 2. Germline V CDR1 and CDR2: SGHRS, YFSETQ. In DNA, the CDR3 is TGCGCCAGCAGCTTCAGGGGGCGGGAGACCCAGTACTTC. Translating gives CASSFRGRETQYF.

This clone was observed a single time. V gene TRBV20-1 combines with J gene TRBJ2-7; 7 nucleotides align to TRBD1. CDR1 is DFQATT and CDR2 is SNEGSKA in the germline V gene (reference sequence). The CDR3 has 11 residues. The V segment lost 5 bases and the J segment 4 bases; nucleotides outside the gene matches: 2. The CDR3 DNA is TGCAGTGCTGGGACAGAATACGAGCAGTACTTC. This encodes CSAGTEYEQYF.

The chain uses TRBV5-1 and TRBJ2-3; 12 bases map to TRBD2. CDR1 and CDR2 (germline): SGHRS, YFSETQ. The CDR3 is 19 residues long. J lost 4 bases, V lost 4 bases, and 16 bases had no gene match. CDR3 sequence: CASSPRILAGGFRADTQYF. DNA for the CDR3: TGCGCCAGCAGCCCAAGAATACTAGCGGGGGGATTCAGAGCAGATACGCAGTATTTT. Looking up the rest from reference TRBV5-1 and TRBJ2-3 gives the full variable domain: KAGVTQTPRYLIKTRGQQVTLSCSPISGHRSVSWYQQTPGQGLQFLFEYFSETQRNKGNFPGRFSGRQFSNSRSEMNVSTLELGDSALYLCASSPRILAGGFRADTQYFGPGTRLTVL.

The chain employs TRBV9 and TRBJ2-1, with D hard to call. The V and J ends lost 0 bases and 11 bases respectively, with 6 bases between them. CDR3 size: 11 residues. From germline, CDR1 is SGDLS and CDR2 YYNGEE. CDR3 nucleotide sequence: TGTGCCAGCAGCGTAGGTCCTCAGCAGTTCTTC. Translation: CASSVGPQQFF.

The chain carries TRBV6-4 and TRBJ2-5; 9 bases line up with TRBD1. The CDR3 extends over 14 amino acids. The V and J ends lost 7 bases and 7 bases, in that order; junction bases with no gene match: 10. Germline values: CDR1 MRHNA, CDR2 SNTAGT. In nucleotides, the CDR3 is TGTGCCAGCAAACAGGGGGCTAATTCAGGGACCCAGTACTTC. Residues: CASKQGANSGTQYF.

V usage is TRBV4-1 and J usage is TRBJ1-2, with 10 bases lining up with TRBD1. V gave up 5 bases and J gave up 4 bases; unmatched junction bases: 13. Germline V gives CDR1 MGHRA, CDR2 YSYEKL. This CDR3 contains 17 residues. CDR3 bases: TGCGCCAGCAGCAACCTCCTAGTAAGGGACAGGGGCTATGGCTACACCTTC. Protein sequence: CASSNLLVRDRGYGYTF.

V usage is TRBV7-6 and J usage is TRBJ2-5, with D maybe TRBD1 (6 bases). This CDR3 has 13 residues. The germline gives CDR1 SGHVS, CDR2 FNYEAQ. Between the trimmed V and J ends, which lost 5 bases and 2 bases, there was a span of 9 bases. CDR3 DNA: TGTGCCAGCAGCAAGGGGGTTCAAGAGACCCAGTACTTC. It translates to CASSKGVQETQYF.

This clone was counted only a few times. Other DNA sequences within the sample encode an identical CDR3. CDR3 DNA: TGTGCCAGCAGTTTAAACGGCCCCTACGAGCAGTACTTC. Protein: CASSLNGPYEQYF. The chain is built from TRBV27 and TRBJ2-7; D is ambiguous. Between the trimmed V and J ends, which lost 2 bases and 2 bases, there was a span of 7 bases. Germline CDR1 is MNHEY and CDR2 is SMNVEV (reference sequence). The CDR3 sequence is 13 residues long.

The V call is TRBV7-8, the J call TRBJ2-5; 8 bases are shared with TRBD1. J lost 1 base, V lost 5 bases, and 12 bases had no gene match. The CDR3 sequence is 17 residues long. Germline CDR1 is SGHVS and CDR2 is FQNEAQ. This chain's CDR3 is CASSNPGGLLSQETQYF. CDR3 nucleotides: TGTGCCAGCAGCAACCCAGGGGGCCTCTTAAGCCAAGAGACCCAGTACTTC.

V and J are TRBV9 and TRBJ1-2; 9 positions agree with TRBD1. Trimming at V came to 5 bases and at J to 2 bases, leaving 7 bases not matched to a gene. This CDR3 comprises 15 residues. Germline-derived CDR1 and CDR2 are SGDLS and YYNGEE. The CDR3 loop reads CASSLTGQGNYGYTF. The CDR3 DNA reads TGTGCCAGCAGTCTTACTGGACAGGGGAACTATGGCTACACCTTC.